This T cell receptor (beta chain) emerged from a study of blood T cells in healthy people across ages. Broader study findings: There was no known CMV status for donors, so expanded clonotype changes were possibly confounded.

This clonotype was counted between two and nine times. The antigen is unknown. With V trimmed by 1 base and J by 2 bases, 3 bases remained unmatched. From germline, CDR1 is KGHDR and CDR2 SFDVKD. This CDR3 comprises 15 residues. Through a sample-barcoded 5' primer and a J-beta primer mix, a second PCR was run for roughly 7 to 12 cycles. Tags on each cDNA molecule came from a template-switch adaptor with 12 random nucleotides. Every sample gave at least 3 million paired-end reads containing CDR3. TCRdb re-derived calls from the 5' RACE reads in MiXCR, one entry per CDR3 protein. The data show some 1.8 million distinct CDR3 sequences, about 39% seen once.

The chain couples TRBV24-1 to TRBJ2-5; 7 nucleotides align to TRBD1. This TCR derives from a human donor in good health. Sequencing input: blood. This CDR3 is CATSDFRTGQETQYF. CDR3 in DNA: TGTGCCACCAGTGATTTTCGGACAGGTCAAGAGACCCAGTACTTC.